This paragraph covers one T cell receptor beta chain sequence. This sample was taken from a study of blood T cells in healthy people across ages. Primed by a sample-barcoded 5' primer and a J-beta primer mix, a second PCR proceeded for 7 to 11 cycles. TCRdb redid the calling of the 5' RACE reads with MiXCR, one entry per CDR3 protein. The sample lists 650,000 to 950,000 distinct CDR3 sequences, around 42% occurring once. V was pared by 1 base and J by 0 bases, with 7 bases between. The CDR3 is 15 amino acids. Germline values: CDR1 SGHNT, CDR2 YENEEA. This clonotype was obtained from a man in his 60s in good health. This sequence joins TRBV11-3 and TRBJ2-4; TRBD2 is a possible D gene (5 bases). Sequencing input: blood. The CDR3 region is CASSLVRGAKNIQYF. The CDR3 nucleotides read TGTGCCAGCAGCTTAGTCCGGGGAGCCAAAAACATTCAGTACTTC.